The next 19 T cell receptor beta chains were all read from a single sample in a study of T cells in women clearing cervical HPV infection. Generated by immunoSEQ multiplex PCR, the TCRdb table keeps only in-frame clones and is missing some. The sample table sets out more than 25,000 clones. The specimen was blood buffy coat. The source of these receptors is a woman aged 18-70 years with a cervical HPV16 infection that either progressed to CIN3+ or cleared (not recorded which).

Notes on this clone: At one boundary the junction diverges from the germline segment, which might be a read error. The missing CDR3 end, 3 residues past where the read stops, is filled in from the germline J gene. This CDR3 is also generated by other DNA sequences in the sample. This chain connects TRBV30 to TRBJ1-3; TRBD1 matches 8 bases. The germline V gene has CDR1 GTSNPN and CDR2 SVGIG (reference sequence). The CDR3 covers 18 residues. CDR3 DNA, as far as it was read: TGTGCCTGGAGCCGATCTCGGACAGGGCGATTGTCTGGAAACACA. It specifies CAWSRSRTGRLSGNT. The entire CDR3 reads CAWSRSRTGRLSGNTIYF.

Turning to this clone: The CDR3 end is not reached by the read, which stops 3 residues before it; the germline J gene fills it in. The J gene is TRBJ2-7, the V gene TRBV7-2, with a possible D match to TRBD2 (7 bases). Looked up from germline, CDR1 is SGHTA and CDR2 is FQGNSA. The CDR3 spans 13 residues. The ends were cut back, 5 bases at V and 3 bases at J, with 11 bases in the middle. CDR3 sequence reads: CASSQGGGYEQYF. The covered CDR3 bases are TGTGCCAGCAGCCAAGGGGGGGGCTACGAG. The full variable domain, with the rest looked up from reference TRBV7-2 and TRBJ2-7, is GAGVSQSPSNKVTEKGKDVELRCDPISGHTALYWYRQSLGQGLEFLIYFQGNSAPDKSGLPSDRFSAERTGGSVSTLTIQRTQQEDSAVYLCASSQGGGYEQYFGPGTRLTVT.

Frequency places this clone as medium-sized. The read terminates 3 residues ahead of where the CDR3 ends, so the germline J gene completes it. This chain joins TRBV10-1 and TRBJ2-1, with TRBD2 as a possible D gene (5 bases). V lost 0 bases and J 8 bases, leaving 11 bases between the germline ends. The CDR3 is made up of 14 amino acids. Germline lookup yields CDR1 WNHNN and CDR2 SYGVQD (reference sequence). The sequenced part of the CDR3 DNA is TGCGCCAGCAGTGAGTCTGGCAGCGGCGATGAG. Protein product: CASSESGSGDE. The entire CDR3 sequence reads CASSESGSGDEQFF.

As regards this clone: The read terminates 3 residues before the CDR3 end, so the remaining end is supplied by the germline J gene. The rearrangement links TRBV7-2 to TRBJ2-5; no clear D. The V and J ends lost 3 bases and 1 base respectively, with 9 bases between them. Germline CDR1 and CDR2: SGHTA and FQGNSA. This CDR3 has 14 residues. The CDR3 DNA, read in part, is TGTGCCAGCAGCTTTGGAGCGACCCAAGAGACC. It encodes CASSFGATQET. In full, the CDR3 is CASSFGATQETQYF.

Note on this clone: The observed sequence ends 3 residues before the CDR3 terminus, with the missing tail filled in from the germline J gene. The V and J genes are TRBV10-3 and TRBJ2-7, with a possible D match to TRBD2 (5 bases). The V end was cut by 8 bases, the J end by 3 bases, with 14 bases between. Germline CDR1 reads ENHRY; CDR2 reads SYGVKD. The CDR3 loop spans 13 amino acids. CDR3 residues: CAISGGADYEQYF. The part of the CDR3 DNA that was read is TGTGCCATCTCTGGCGGAGCGGACTACGAG.

CDR3 DNA, as far as it was read: TGTGCCAGCAGCCAAGAACGGACAGGGAATCAGCCC. Translating it yields CASSQERTGNQP. The full CDR3 protein is CASSQERTGNQPQHF. This rearrangement joins TRBV4-2 to TRBJ1-5; 8 positions match TRBD1. Coverage ceases 3 residues before the CDR3 finishes, and the germline J gene fills in the end. CDR3 length: 15 residues. The V gene end was trimmed by 0 bases and the J gene end by 4 bases; junction bases not matched to a gene: 2. Germline assignment: CDR1 LGHNA and CDR2 YNFKEQ.

As for this clone: With the read ending 3 residues before the CDR3 end, the germline J gene is used to fill in that end. The V gene is TRBV7-6, the J gene TRBJ2-1; 10 bases align to TRBD1. V gave up 4 bases and J gave up 6 bases; unmatched junction bases: 3. In germline, CDR1 is SGHVS, CDR2 FNYEAQ. This CDR3 has 14 amino acids. The chain's CDR3 is CASSSGQGGNEQFF. CDR3 DNA, as far as it was read: TGTGCCAGCAGCTCAGGACAGGGGGGCAATGAG.

Concerning this clone: The read terminates 3 residues ahead of where the CDR3 ends, so the germline J gene completes it. V is TRBV20-1 and J is TRBJ1-3; D is perhaps TRBD1 (5 bases). Germline V gene lookup returns CDR1 DFQATT and CDR2 SNEGSKA (reference sequence). V was pared by 3 bases and J by 4 bases, with 10 bases between. This CDR3 has 13 residues. The CDR3 here is CSARQGRGNTIYF. Partial CDR3 DNA: TGCAGTGCTAGGCAGGGAAGAGGAAACACC.

Of note for this clone: The read comes to an end 3 residues before the CDR3 does, leaving the germline J gene to fill in the end. The genes are TRBV5-1 and TRBJ1-2; TRBD1 matches 9 bases. CDR1 SGHRS and CDR2 YFSETQ come from the germline V gene. The CDR3 loop spans 15 amino acids. The CDR3 DNA, read in part, is TGCGCCAGCAGCTTAAGTCCTGGGACAGGGAAGGGC. This translates into CASSLSPGTGKG. The whole CDR3 reads CASSLSPGTGKGYTF.

For this clone: The read is 3 residues too short to cover the CDR3 end, so that end is filled in from the germline J gene. The rearrangement links TRBV27 to TRBJ2-2; 12 bases fit TRBD2. V was pared by 6 bases and J by 5 bases, with 1 base of the junction left unmatched. Germline V gives CDR1 MNHEY, CDR2 SMNVEV (reference sequence). The CDR3 sequence is 14 residues long. The CDR3: CASRLAGGTGELFF. The covered CDR3 bases are TGTGCCAGCAGACTAGCGGGAGGAACCGGGGAG.

About this clone itself: The read stops 3 residues short of the end of the CDR3; the missing end is completed from the germline J gene. This rearrangement joins TRBV19 to TRBJ2-1; 10 bases are shared with TRBD2. Germline CDR1 reads LNHDA; CDR2 reads SQIVND (reference sequence). With 5 bases clipped from V and 0 bases from J, the junction kept 10 bases outside the gene matches. This CDR3 comprises 18 residues. CDR3 in amino acids: CASSSRTSGGSSYNEQFF. The covered CDR3 bases are TGTGCCAGTAGTTCCCGGACTAGCGGAGGTAGCTCCTACAATGAG.

Note on this clone: The CDR3 is cut off 3 residues early in the read; its end comes from the germline J gene. The J gene is TRBJ1-1, the V gene TRBV19; tentatively, D is TRBD1 (6 bases). Germline assignment: CDR1 LNHDA and CDR2 SQIVND (reference sequence). V was pared by 8 bases and J by 1 base, with 11 bases between. The CDR3 spans 13 residues. The sequenced part of the CDR3 DNA is TGTGCCAGTGAGGACAGACAGAACACTGAA. Its protein is CASEDRQNTE. From start to end, the CDR3 is CASEDRQNTEAFF.

Worth noting for this clone: The CDR3 end is not reached by the read, which stops 3 residues before it; the germline J gene fills it in. V gene TRBV7-2 combines with J gene TRBJ2-3, with unresolved D. Trimming stripped 7 bases from V and 0 bases from J, with 11 bases between. There are 14 residues in the CDR3. CDR1 SGHTA and CDR2 FQGNSA come from the germline V gene. CDR3 bases read: TGTGCCAGCACCTTTGGCGGCAGCACAGATACG. It translates to CASTFGGSTDT. In full, the CDR3 is CASTFGGSTDTQYF. The complete variable domain, with remaining parts taken from reference TRBV7-2 and TRBJ2-3, reads GAGVSQSPSNKVTEKGKDVELRCDPISGHTALYWYRQSLGQGLEFLIYFQGNSAPDKSGLPSDRFSAERTGGSVSTLTIQRTQQEDSAVYLCASTFGGSTDTQYFGPGTRLTVL.

Of note for this clone: The read finishes 3 residues shy of the CDR3 end, and the germline J gene is used to complete it. Other DNA sequences of this sample code for an identical CDR3. The chain has TRBV5-1 and TRBJ2-3; 8 bases are a match to TRBD2. The germline gives CDR1 SGHRS, CDR2 YFSETQ. The CDR3 covers 14 residues. Losses at the gene ends were 0 bases for V and 3 bases for J; bases not matched to a gene: 0. The CDR3 loop is CASSLGGGTDTQYF. CDR3 bases read: TGCGCCAGCAGCTTGGGCGGGGGGACAGATACG.

A remark on this clone: The read ends 3 residues before the CDR3 terminus; that terminus is restored from the germline J gene. The chain links TRBV7-2 to TRBJ2-7; D is possibly TRBD2 (5 bases). Germline CDR1 is SGHTA and CDR2 is FQGNSA. The CDR3 is made up of 14 amino acids. Between the trimmed V and J ends, which lost 3 bases and 6 bases, there was a span of 15 bases. The CDR3: CASSFYGVLGEQYF. The sequenced part of the CDR3 DNA is TGTGCCAGCAGCTTTTACGGGGTCTTGGGCGAG.

A note on this clone: The missing CDR3 end, 3 residues past where the read stops, is filled in from the germline J gene. The V gene is TRBV20-1, the J gene TRBJ2-5; unclear D gene. Trimming took 5 bases from V and 2 from J, leaving 6 bases between them. CDR1 is DFQATT, CDR2 SNEGSKA, per germline (reference sequence). The CDR3 runs 11 residues. Partial CDR3 DNA: TGCAGTGCTCTACCGCAAGAGACC. Protein product: CSALPQET. The entire CDR3 sequence reads CSALPQETQYF.

Comments on this clone: The read gets to within 3 residues of the CDR3 end, and the germline J gene fills in the rest. V is TRBV7-2 and J is TRBJ2-5; D ambiguous. The length of the CDR3 is 13 residues. CDR1 and CDR2 (germline): SGHTA, FQGNSA. The sequenced CDR3 bases are TGTGCCAGCAGCTTAGGGGCCCCAGATACC. Amino acid sequence: CASSLGAPDT. The whole CDR3 region reads CASSLGAPDTQYF.

Remarks on this clone: The read gets to within 3 residues of the CDR3 end, and the germline J gene fills in the rest. The chain is built from TRBV30 and TRBJ1-1, with a tentative D call TRBD1 (5 bases). This CDR3 region has 13 residues. The germline gives CDR1 GTSNPN, CDR2 SVGIG (reference sequence). Trimming removed 6 bases from V and 4 bases from J, with 15 bases in between. This CDR3 is CACVGGLTTEAFF. The DNA read from the CDR3 is TGTGCCTGCGTTGGGGGGTTGACCACTGAA.

Points on this clone: With the read ending 3 residues before the CDR3 end, the germline J gene is used to fill in that end. Additional DNA sequences in this sample encode the identical CDR3. The chain carries TRBV30 and TRBJ1-3, with D possibly being TRBD1 (5 bases). Looked up from germline, CDR1 is GTSNPN and CDR2 is SVGIG (reference sequence). The CDR3 is made up of 13 amino acids. V lost 0 bases to trimming and J lost 2 bases, with 5 bases between them. CDR3 amino acids: CAWSVGPGNTIYF. The sequenced CDR3 bases are TGTGCCTGGAGTGTGGGGCCTGGAAACACC. Full variable domain (outside the CDR3, taken from reference TRBV30 and TRBJ1-3): SQTIHQWPATLVQPVGSPLSLECTVEGTSNPNLYWYRQAAGRGLQLLFYSVGIGQISSEVPQNLSASRPQDRQFILSSKKLLLSDSGFYLCAWSVGPGNTIYFGEGSWLTVV.